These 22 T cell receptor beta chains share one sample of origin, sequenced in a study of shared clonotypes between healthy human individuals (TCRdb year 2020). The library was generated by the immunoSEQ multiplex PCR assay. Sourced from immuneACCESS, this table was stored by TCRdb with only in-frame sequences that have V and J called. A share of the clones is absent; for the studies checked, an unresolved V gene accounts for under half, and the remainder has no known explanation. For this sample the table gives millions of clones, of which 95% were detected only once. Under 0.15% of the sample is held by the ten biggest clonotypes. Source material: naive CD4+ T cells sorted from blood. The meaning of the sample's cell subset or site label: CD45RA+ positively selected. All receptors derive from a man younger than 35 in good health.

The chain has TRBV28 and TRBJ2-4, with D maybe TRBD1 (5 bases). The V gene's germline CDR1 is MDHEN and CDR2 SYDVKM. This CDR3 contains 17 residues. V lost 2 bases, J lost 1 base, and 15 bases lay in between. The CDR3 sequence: CASSLRLTVAAKNIQYF. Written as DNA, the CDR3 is TGTGCCAGCAGTTTAAGGCTGACAGTGGCTGCCAAAAACATTCAGTACTTC.

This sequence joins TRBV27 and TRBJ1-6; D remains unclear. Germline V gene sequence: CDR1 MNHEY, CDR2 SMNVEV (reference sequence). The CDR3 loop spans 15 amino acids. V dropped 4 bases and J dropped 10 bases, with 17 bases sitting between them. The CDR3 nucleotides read TGTGCCAGCAGTTCGGTCCCGGACGGCCGATCACCCCTCCACTTT. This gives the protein CASSSVPDGRSPLHF.

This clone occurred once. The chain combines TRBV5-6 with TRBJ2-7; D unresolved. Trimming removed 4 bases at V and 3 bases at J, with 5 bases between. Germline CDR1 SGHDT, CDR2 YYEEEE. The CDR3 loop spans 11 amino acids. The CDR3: CASSRYYEQYF. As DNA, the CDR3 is TGTGCCAGCAGCCGATACTACGAGCAGTACTTC.

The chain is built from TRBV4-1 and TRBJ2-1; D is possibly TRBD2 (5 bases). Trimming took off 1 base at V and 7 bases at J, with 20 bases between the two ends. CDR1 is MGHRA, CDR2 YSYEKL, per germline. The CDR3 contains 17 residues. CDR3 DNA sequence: TGCGCCAGCAGCCAAGTCAAAGCGGCCGTTTCTATGAATGAGCAGTTCTTC. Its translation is CASSQVKAAVSMNEQFF.

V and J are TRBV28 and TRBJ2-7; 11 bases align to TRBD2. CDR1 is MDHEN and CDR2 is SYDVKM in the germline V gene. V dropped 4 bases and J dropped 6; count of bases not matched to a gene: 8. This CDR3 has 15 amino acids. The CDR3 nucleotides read TGTGCCAGCAGTTCCGTAGCGGGGGGGCTGCTCGAGCAGTACTTC. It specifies CASSSVAGGLLEQYF.

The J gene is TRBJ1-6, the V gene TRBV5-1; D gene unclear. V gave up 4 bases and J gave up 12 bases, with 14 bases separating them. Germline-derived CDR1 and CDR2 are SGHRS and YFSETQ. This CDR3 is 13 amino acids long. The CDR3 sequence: CASSLYNAKPLHF. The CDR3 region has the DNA TGCGCCAGCAGCCTCTATAACGCGAAACCCCTCCACTTT. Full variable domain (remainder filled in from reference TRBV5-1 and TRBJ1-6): KAGVTQTPRYLIKTRGQQVTLSCSPISGHRSVSWYQQTPGQGLQFLFEYFSETQRNKGNFPGRFSGRQFSNSRSEMNVSTLELGDSALYLCASSLYNAKPLHFGNGTRLTVT.

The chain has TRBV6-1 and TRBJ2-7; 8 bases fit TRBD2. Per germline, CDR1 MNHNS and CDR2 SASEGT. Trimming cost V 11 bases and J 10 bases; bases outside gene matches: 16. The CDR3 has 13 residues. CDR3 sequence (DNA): TGTGCCGCGGGACTAGTGAAGAAGCTCGGACAGTACTTC. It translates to CAAGLVKKLGQYF.

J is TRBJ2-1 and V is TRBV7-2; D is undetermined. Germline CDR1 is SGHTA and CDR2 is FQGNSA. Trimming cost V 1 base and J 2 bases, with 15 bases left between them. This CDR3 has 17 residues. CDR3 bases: TGTGCCAGCAGCTTAGTCTTCGGGTTATCAACCTACAATGAGCAGTTCTTC. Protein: CASSLVFGLSTYNEQFF.

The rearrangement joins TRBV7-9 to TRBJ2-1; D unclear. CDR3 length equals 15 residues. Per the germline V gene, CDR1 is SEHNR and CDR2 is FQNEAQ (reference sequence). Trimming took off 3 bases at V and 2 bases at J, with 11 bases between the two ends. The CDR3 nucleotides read TGTGCCAGCAGCTTGGATCCGGGCGCCTACAATGAGCAGTTCTTC. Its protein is CASSLDPGAYNEQFF.

The CDR3 reads CSARQSTDTQYF. The CDR3 DNA reads as TGCAGCGCGCGGCAGTCCACAGATACGCAGTATTTT. V gene TRBV29-1 combines with J gene TRBJ2-3, with unresolved D. V was trimmed by 7 bases and J by 2 bases, leaving 10 bases between them. There are 12 residues in the CDR3. CDR1 is SQVTM and CDR2 is ANQGSEA in the germline V gene.

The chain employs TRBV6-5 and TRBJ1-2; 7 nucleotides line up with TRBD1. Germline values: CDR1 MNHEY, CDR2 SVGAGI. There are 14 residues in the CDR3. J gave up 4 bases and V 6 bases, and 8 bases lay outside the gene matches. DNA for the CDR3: TGTGCCAGCAGAGAGGGACAGAGGACCTATGGCTACACCTTC. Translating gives CASREGQRTYGYTF.

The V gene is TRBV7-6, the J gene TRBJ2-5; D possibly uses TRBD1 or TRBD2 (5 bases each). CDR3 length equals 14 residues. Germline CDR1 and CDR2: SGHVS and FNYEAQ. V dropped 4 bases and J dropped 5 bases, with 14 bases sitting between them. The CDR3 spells CASSSGNWGETQYF. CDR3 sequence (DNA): TGTGCCAGCAGCTCCGGGAACTGGGGGGAGACCCAGTACTTC.

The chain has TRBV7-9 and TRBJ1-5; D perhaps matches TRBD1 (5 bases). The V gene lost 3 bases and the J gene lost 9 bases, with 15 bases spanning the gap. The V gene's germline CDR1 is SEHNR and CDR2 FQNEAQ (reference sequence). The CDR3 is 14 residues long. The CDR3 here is CASSLGDAGGPQHF. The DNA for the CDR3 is TGTGCCAGCAGCTTGGGGGACGCCGGAGGGCCCCAGCATTTT.

The CDR3 DNA sequence: TGTGCTAGTGGACCGGGACAGACGTCCTACGAGCAGTACTTC. It encodes CASGPGQTSYEQYF. V and J are TRBV12-5 and TRBJ2-7, with TRBD1 matching 7 bases. Looked up from germline, CDR1 is LGHNT and CDR2 is FRNRAP. V lost 6 bases to trimming and J lost 1 base; unmatched junction nucleotides: 6. The CDR3 has 14 amino acids.

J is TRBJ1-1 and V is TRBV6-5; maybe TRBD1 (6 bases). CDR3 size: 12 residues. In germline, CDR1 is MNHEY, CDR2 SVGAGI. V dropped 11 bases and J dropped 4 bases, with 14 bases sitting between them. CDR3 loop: CACSRRGTEAFF. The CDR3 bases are TGTGCCTGTAGTCGCAGGGGCACTGAAGCTTTCTTT.

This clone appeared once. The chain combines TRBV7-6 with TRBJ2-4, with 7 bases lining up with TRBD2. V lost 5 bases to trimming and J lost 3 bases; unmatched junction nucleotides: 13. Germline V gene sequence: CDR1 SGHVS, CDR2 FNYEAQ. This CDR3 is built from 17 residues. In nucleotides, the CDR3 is TGTGCCAGCAGCCAGCATTGTCGGGGGGATTACAAAAACATTCAGTACTTC. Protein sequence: CASSQHCRGDYKNIQYF.

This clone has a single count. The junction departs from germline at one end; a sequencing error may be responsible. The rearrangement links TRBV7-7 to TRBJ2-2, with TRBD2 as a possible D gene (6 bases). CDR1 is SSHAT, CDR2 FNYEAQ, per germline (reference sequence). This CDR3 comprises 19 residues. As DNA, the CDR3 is TGTGCTAGCAGCTTTCCCCCCCTATTTGGACTAACCAACACCGGGGAGCTGTTTTTT. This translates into CASSFPPLFGLTNTGELFF.

The CDR3 bases are TGTGCCAGCAGCGCCCGCGGGACAGGGGGAAACACTGAAGCTTTCTTT. This encodes CASSARGTGGNTEAFF. The chain combines TRBV9 with TRBJ1-1, with 11 nucleotides matching TRBD1. Per the germline V gene, CDR1 is SGDLS and CDR2 is YYNGEE. This CDR3 is 16 amino acids long. J was trimmed by 2 bases and V by 3 bases; bases with no gene match: 6.

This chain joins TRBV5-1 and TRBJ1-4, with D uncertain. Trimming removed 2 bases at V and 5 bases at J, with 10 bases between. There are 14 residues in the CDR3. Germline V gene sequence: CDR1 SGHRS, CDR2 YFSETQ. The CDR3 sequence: CASSLTTMNEKLFF. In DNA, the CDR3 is TGCGCCAGCAGCTTAACGACCATGAATGAAAAACTGTTTTTT.

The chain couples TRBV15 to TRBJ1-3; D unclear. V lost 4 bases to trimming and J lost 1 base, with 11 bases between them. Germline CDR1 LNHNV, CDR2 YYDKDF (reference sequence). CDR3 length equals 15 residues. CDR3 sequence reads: CATSTAPLSGNTIYF. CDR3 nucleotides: TGTGCCACCAGCACAGCCCCCCTATCTGGAAACACCATATATTTT.

The CDR3 DNA reads TGTGCCAGCACCGAGGGCGCAACTAATGAAAAACTGTTTTTT. This sequence encodes CASTEGATNEKLFF. The chain recombines TRBV6-1 with TRBJ1-4, with D uncertain. Germline V gene sequence: CDR1 MNHNS, CDR2 SASEGT. The CDR3 has 14 amino acids. V lost 7 bases, J lost 0 bases, and 9 bases lay in between.

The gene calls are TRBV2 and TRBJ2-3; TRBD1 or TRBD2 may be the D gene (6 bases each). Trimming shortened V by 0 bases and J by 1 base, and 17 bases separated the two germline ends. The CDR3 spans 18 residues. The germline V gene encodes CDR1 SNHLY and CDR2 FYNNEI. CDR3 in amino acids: CASSEAPLGGPRTDTQYF. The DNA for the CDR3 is TGTGCCAGCAGTGAAGCCCCCCTCGGGGGCCCGCGCACAGATACGCAGTATTTT.